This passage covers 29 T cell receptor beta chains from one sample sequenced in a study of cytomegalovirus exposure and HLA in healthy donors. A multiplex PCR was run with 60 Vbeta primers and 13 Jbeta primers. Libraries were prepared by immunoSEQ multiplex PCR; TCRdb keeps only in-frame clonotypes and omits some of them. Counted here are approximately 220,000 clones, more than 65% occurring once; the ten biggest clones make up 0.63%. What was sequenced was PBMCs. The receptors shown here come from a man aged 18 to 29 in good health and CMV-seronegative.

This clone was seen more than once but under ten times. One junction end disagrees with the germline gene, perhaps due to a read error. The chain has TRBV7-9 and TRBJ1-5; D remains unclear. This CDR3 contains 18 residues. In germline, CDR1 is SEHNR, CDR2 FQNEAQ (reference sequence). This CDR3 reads CSSSSAVGGPELNQPQHF. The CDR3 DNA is TGTTCCAGCAGCTCCGCGGTGGGAGGGCCCGAGTTAAATCAGCCCCAGCATTTT.

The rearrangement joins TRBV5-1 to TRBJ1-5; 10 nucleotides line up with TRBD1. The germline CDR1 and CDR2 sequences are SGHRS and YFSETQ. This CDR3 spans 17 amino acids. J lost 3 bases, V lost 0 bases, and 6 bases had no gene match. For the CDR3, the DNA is TGCGCCAGCAGCTTGGCCGGACAGGGGGAGCTCAATCAGCCCCAGCATTTT. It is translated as CASSLAGQGELNQPQHF.

The CDR3 reads CASSIEAGLSSYEQYF. CDR3 nucleotide sequence: TGTGCCAGTAGTATAGAGGCGGGCTTGAGCTCCTACGAGCAGTACTTC. The gene calls are TRBV19 and TRBJ2-7; a weak D match, TRBD2 (5 bases). Germline assignment: CDR1 LNHDA and CDR2 SQIVND (reference sequence). V gave up 0 bases and J gave up 0 bases, with 12 bases separating them. This CDR3 is 16 amino acids long.

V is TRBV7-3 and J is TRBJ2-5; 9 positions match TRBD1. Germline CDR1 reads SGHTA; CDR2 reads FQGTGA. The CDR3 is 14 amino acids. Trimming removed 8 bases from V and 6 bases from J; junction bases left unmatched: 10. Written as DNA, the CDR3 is TGTGCCAGCTCTGCCGGGACAGGGCGGAAGACCCAGTACTTC. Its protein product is CASSAGTGRKTQYF.

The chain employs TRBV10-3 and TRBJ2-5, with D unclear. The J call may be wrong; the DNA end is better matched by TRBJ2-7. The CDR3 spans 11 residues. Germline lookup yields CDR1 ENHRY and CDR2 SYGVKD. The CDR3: CATQAEYEQYF. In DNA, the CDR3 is TGTGCCACCCAGGCAGAATACGAGCAGTACTTC.

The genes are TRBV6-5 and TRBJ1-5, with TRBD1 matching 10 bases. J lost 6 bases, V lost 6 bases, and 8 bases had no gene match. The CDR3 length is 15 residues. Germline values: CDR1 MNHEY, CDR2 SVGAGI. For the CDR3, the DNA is TGTGCCAGCAGCCCCTACGGACAGGGGGGTCAGCCCCAGCATTTT. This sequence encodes CASSPYGQGGQPQHF.

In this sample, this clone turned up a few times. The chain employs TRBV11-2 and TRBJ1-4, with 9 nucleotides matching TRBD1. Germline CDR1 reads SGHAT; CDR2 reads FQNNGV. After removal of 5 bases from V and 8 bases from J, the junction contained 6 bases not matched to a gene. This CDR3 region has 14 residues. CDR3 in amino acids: CASSQDRGREKLFF. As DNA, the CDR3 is TGTGCCAGCAGCCAGGACAGGGGTCGGGAAAAACTGTTTTTT.

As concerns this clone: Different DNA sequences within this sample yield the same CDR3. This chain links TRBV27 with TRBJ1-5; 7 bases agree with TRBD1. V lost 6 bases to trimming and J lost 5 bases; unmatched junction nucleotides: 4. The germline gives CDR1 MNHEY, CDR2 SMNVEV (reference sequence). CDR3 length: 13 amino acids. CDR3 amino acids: CASSRDSDQPQHF. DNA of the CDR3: TGTGCCAGCAGCCGGGACAGCGATCAGCCCCAGCATTTT.

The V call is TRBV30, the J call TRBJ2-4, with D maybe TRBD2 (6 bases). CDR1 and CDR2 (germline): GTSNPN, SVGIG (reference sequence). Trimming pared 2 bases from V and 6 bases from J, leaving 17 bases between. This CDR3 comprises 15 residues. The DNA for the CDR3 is TGTGCCTGGAGTAGTAGGAGGGACTTGAGAAACATTCAGTACTTC. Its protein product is CAWSSRRDLRNIQYF. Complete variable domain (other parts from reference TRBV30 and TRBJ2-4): SQTIHQWPATLVQPVGSPLSLECTVEGTSNPNLYWYRQAAGRGLQLLFYSVGIGQISSEVPQNLSASRPQDRQFILSSKKLLLSDSGFYLCAWSSRRDLRNIQYFGAGTRLSVL.

This chain's CDR3 is CASSLGTTHTGELFF. The CDR3 DNA sequence: TGTGCCAGCAGTTTGGGGACAACACACACCGGGGAGCTGTTTTTT. V usage is TRBV28 and J usage is TRBJ2-2, with D possibly being TRBD1 (6 bases). Germline-derived CDR1 and CDR2 are MDHEN and SYDVKM. V was pared by 3 bases and J by 3 bases, with 11 bases between. The CDR3 extends over 15 amino acids.

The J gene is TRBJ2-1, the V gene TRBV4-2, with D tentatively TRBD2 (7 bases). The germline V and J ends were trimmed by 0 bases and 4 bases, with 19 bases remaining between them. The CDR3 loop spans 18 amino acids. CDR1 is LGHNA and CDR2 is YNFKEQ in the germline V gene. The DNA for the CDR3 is TGTGCCAGCAGCCAAGACTCTTTAGGGCGGGGGCATTACAATGAGCAGTTCTTC. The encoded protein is CASSQDSLGRGHYNEQFF.

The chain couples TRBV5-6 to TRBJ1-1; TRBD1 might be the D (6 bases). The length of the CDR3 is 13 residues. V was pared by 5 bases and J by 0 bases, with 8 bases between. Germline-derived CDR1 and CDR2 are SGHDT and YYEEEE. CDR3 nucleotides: TGTGCCAGCAGTTACAGGGTGAACACTGAAGCTTTCTTT. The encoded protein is CASSYRVNTEAFF.

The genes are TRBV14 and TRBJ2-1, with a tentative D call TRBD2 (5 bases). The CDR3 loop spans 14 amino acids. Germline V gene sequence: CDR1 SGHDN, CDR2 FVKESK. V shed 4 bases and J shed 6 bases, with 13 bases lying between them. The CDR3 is CASSLQTRFNEQFF. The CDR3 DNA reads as TGTGCCAGCAGCCTTCAAACTAGGTTCAATGAGCAGTTCTTC.

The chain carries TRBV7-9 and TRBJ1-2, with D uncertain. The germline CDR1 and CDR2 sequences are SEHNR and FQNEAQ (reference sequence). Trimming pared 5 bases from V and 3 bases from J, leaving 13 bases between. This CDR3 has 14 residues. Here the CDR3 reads CASSSTTGDYGYTF. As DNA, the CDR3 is TGTGCCAGCAGCAGCACGACGGGAGACTATGGCTACACCTTC.

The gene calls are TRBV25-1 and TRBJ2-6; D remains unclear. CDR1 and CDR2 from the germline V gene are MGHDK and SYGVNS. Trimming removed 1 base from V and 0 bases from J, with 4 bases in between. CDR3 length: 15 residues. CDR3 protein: CASSELSSGANVLTF. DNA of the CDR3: TGTGCCAGCAGTGAATTGAGCTCTGGGGCCAACGTCCTGACTTTC.

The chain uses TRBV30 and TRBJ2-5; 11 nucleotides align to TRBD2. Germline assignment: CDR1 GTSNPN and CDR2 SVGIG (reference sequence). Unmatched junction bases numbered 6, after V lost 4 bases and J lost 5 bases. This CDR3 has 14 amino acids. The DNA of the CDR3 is TGTGCCTGGACCCTAGCGGGAGGCAGGGAGACCCAGTACTTC. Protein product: CAWTLAGGRETQYF.

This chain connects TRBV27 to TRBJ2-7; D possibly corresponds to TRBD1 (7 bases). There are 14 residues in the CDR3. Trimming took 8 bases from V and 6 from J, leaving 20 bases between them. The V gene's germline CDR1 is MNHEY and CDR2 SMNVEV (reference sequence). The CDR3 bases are TGTGCCAGCGGCAATGGACAGGCGGGACGCGAGCAGTACTTC. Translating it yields CASGNGQAGREQYF.

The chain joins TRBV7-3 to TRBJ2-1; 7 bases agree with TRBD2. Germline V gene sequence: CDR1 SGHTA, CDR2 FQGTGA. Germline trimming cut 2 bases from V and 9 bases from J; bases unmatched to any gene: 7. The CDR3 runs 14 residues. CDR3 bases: TGTGCCAGCAGCTTAGTGGGAGGGCCCGCTGAGCAGTTCTTC. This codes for CASSLVGGPAEQFF.

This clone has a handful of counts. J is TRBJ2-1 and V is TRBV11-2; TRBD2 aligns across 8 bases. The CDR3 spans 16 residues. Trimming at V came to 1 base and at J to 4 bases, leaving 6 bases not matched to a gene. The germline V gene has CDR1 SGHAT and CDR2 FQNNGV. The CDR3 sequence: CASSLVGGAGYNEQFF. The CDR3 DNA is TGTGCCAGCAGCTTAGTCGGGGGGGCGGGATACAATGAGCAGTTCTTC.

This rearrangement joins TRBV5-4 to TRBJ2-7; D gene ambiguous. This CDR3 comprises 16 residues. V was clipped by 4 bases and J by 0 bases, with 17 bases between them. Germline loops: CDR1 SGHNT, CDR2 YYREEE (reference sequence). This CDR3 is CASSLGGPGYSYEQYF. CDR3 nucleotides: TGTGCCAGCAGCCTGGGCGGCCCCGGCTACTCCTACGAGCAGTACTTC. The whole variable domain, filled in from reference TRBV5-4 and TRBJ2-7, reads ETGVTQSPTHLIKTRGQQVTLRCSSQSGHNTVSWYQQALGQGPQFIFQYYREEENGRGNFPPRFSGLQFPNYSSELNVNALELDDSALYLCASSLGGPGYSYEQYFGPGTRLTVT.

The CDR3 sequence: CASSPLRVGGNTEAFF. CDR3 coding DNA: TGTGCCAGCAGCCCTCTAAGGGTCGGAGGGAACACTGAAGCTTTCTTT. The chain carries TRBV7-8 and TRBJ1-1; D remains ambiguous. CDR1 and CDR2 from the germline V gene are SGHVS and FQNEAQ. Trimming cost V 5 bases and J 1 base, with 17 bases left between them. The CDR3 is made up of 16 amino acids.

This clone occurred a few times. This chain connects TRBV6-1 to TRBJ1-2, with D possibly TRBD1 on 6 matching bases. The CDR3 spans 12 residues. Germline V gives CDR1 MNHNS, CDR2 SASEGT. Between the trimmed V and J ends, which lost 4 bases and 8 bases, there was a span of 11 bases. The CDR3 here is CASSGQVRGYTF. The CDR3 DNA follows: TGTGCCAGCAGTGGACAGGTCCGGGGCTACACCTTC.

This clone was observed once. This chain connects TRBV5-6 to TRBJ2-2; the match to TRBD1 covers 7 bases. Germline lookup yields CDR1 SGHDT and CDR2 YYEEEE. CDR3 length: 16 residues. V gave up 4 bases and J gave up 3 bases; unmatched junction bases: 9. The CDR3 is CASSAEGAGYTGELFF. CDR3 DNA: TGTGCCAGCAGCGCAGAGGGGGCTGGATACACCGGGGAGCTGTTTTTT.

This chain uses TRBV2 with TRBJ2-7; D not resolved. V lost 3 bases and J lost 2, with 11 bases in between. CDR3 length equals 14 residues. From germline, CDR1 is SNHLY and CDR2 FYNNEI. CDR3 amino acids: CASSDDGQTYEQYF. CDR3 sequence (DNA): TGTGCCAGCAGTGATGATGGGCAGACCTACGAGCAGTACTTC.

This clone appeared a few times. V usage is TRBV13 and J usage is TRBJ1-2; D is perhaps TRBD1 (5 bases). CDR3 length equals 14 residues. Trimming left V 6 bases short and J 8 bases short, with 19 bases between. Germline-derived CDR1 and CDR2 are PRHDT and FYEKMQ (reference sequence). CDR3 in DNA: TGTGCCAGCAGACCACCTCAGGACATCATAGGCTACACCTTC. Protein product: CASRPPQDIIGYTF.

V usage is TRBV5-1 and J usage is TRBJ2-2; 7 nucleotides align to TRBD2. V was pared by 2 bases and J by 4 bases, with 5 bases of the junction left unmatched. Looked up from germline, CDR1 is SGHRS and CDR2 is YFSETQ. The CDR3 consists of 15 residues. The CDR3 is CASSFGLGSTGELFF. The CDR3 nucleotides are TGCGCCAGCAGCTTCGGACTAGGGAGCACCGGGGAGCTGTTTTTT.

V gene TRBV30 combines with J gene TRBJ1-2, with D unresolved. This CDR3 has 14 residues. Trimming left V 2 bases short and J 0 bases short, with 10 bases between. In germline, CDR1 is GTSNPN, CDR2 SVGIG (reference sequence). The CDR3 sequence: CAWSTGFANYGYTF. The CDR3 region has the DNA TGTGCCTGGAGTACGGGATTCGCTAACTATGGCTACACCTTC.

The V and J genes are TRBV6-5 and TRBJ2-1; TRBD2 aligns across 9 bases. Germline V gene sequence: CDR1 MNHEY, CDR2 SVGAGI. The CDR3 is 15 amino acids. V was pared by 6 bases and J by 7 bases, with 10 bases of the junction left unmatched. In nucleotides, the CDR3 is TGTGCCAGCAGGACACTCGCGGGGGGGGAGAATGAGCAGTTCTTC. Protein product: CASRTLAGGENEQFF.

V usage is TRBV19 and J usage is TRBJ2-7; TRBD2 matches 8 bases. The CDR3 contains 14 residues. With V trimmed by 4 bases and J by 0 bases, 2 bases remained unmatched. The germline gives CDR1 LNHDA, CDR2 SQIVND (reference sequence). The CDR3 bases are TGTGCCAGTAGTACGGGAGGGGTCTCCTACGAGCAGTACTTC. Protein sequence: CASSTGGVSYEQYF. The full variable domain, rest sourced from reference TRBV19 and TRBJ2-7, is DGGITQSPKYLFRKEGQNVTLSCEQNLNHDAMYWYRQDPGQGLRLIYYSQIVNDFQKGDIAEGYSVSREKKESFPLTVTSAQKNPTAFYLCASSTGGVSYEQYFGPGTRLTVT.